This T cell receptor beta chain was captured by sequencing in a study of early T cells in non-severe SARS-CoV-2 infection. Study-level background: Investigators sequenced bulk RNA drawn from unsorted whole blood, and chains remained unpaired.

TCRdb analysed the 5' RACE reads with MiXCR anew, one entry per CDR3 protein. The sample contains around 26,000 distinct CDR3 sequences, 4.4% of which appear only once. The CDR3 length is 14 residues. V shed 6 bases and J 2 bases; nucleotides not matched to a gene: 7. CDR1 and CDR2 (germline): MDHEN, SYDVKM. The chain joins TRBV28 to TRBJ2-7; 7 bases align to TRBD2. The sequence was collected from an adult who was a healthcare worker with PCR-confirmed SARS-CoV-2 infection or an uninfected control (not recorded which). Input material: whole blood. The CDR3 region is CASRRGGRPYEQYF. The DNA for the CDR3 is TGTGCCAGCAGGCGGGGCGGGAGACCCTACGAGCAGTACTTC.